This TCR beta chain was sequenced during a study of read filtering for tumor transcriptome and immune sequencing. Study as a whole: Patients were around 17 male and approximately 15 female, mean age 65.9 years, range about 47 to 85. Per sample, TCR-region reads ranged about 4 to 11 million by IR-seq, roughly 85 to 1,400 by RNA-seq.

The study's findings and limits: The CD138-negative fraction was mixed bone marrow immune cells, not pure T cells.

Molecular barcoded adaptors covering alpha/delta and beta/gamma chains were used on around 370 ng RNA. TCRdb reprocessed the reads via MiXCR and lists one record per CDR3 protein. This sample has 130,000 or so distinct CDR3 sequences; about 12% occur once, and the top ten carry 7.5% to 9.5%. Many counts were recorded for this clonotype. What it binds is unknown. The V segment lost 4 bases and the J segment 5 bases; nucleotides outside the gene matches: 12. The CDR3 covers 16 residues. Germline V CDR1 and CDR2: MGHRA, YSYEKL. The TCR was taken from a donor over 35 with multiple myeloma. The specimen was a population of CD138-negative cells sorted from bone marrow. V is TRBV4-1 and J is TRBJ1-1; 8 bases fit TRBD1. Here the CDR3 reads CASSPRTGNVRTEAFF. DNA for the CDR3: TGCGCCAGCAGCCCAAGGACAGGGAATGTTCGGACTGAAGCTTTCTTT.